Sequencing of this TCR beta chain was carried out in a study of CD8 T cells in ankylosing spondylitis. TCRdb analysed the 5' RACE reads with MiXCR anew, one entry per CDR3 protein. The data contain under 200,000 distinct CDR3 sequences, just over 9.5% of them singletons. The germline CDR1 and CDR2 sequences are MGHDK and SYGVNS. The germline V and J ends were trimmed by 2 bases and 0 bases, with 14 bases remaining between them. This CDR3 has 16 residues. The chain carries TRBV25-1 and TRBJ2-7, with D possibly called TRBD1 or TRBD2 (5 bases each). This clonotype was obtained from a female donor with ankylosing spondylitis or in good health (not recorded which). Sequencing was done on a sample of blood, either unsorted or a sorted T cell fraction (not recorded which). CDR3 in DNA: TGTGCCAGCAGTGAAATGGGAGAGGGGAGCTCCTACGAGCAGTACTTC. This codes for CASSEMGEGSSYEQYF.